The next 5 T cell receptor beta chains were all read from a single sample in a study of vaccination and CD4 T cells after COVID-19. Cultured CD4+ T cell DNA was sequenced using the Oncomine TCR Beta short-read assay. Each CDR3 protein gets one entry after TCRdb re-called the PCR reads with MiXCR. The table shows around 2,800 distinct CDR3 sequences, with roughly a third occurring only once. The treatment was: 10-day PBMC culture with coronavirus spike peptide pools or control peptides (ViraFEST assay). The antigens of these receptors remain unknown. Sequences were obtained from CD4+ T cells from blood, cultured in vitro. The origin of the receptors is a human donor who had recovered from COVID-19.

The sample holds a few counts of this clonotype. The V gene is TRBV20-1, the J gene TRBJ2-5; 14 bases line up with TRBD2. The V segment lost 5 bases and the J segment 2 bases; nucleotides outside the gene matches: 4. CDR3 length: 15 amino acids. Germline V lookup: CDR1 DFQATT, CDR2 SNEGSKA (reference sequence). The CDR3 sequence is CSAGGTSGGQETQYF. CDR3 nucleotides: TGCAGTGCTGGGGGGACTAGCGGGGGACAAGAGACCCAGTACTTC.

By share, this clonotype ranks as hyperexpanded. DNA of the CDR3: TGTGCCAGCTCACCATTCACATACGAGCAGTACTTC. Translation gives CASSPFTYEQYF. The chain combines TRBV18 with TRBJ2-7; D is uncertain. This CDR3 contains 12 residues. V lost 2 bases and J lost 4, with 6 bases in between. The germline CDR1 and CDR2 sequences are KGHSH and LQKENI.

This chain links TRBV11-3 with TRBJ2-3; no clear D. The germline V gene encodes CDR1 SGHNT and CDR2 YENEEA. V dropped 6 bases and J dropped 5 bases, with 6 bases sitting between them. The CDR3 length is 11 residues. CDR3 protein: CASSVGDTQYF. Written as DNA, the CDR3 is TGTGCCAGCAGTGTGGGAGATACGCAGTATTTT.

The V and J genes are TRBV6-5 and TRBJ1-5; a possible D gene is TRBD1 (6 bases). From germline, CDR1 is MNHEY and CDR2 SVGAGI. Trimming cost V 0 bases and J 7 bases, with 13 bases left between them. The CDR3 is made up of 15 amino acids. The CDR3 loop is CASSYSDRRGQPQHF. CDR3 DNA: TGTGCCAGCAGTTACTCCGATCGAAGGGGGCAGCCCCAGCATTTT.

The chain recombines TRBV6-5 with TRBJ2-7; 8 nucleotides agree with TRBD1. The V gene end was trimmed by 2 bases and the J gene end by 5 bases; junction bases not matched to a gene: 11. Germline loops: CDR1 MNHEY, CDR2 SVGAGI. The CDR3 contains 16 residues. The CDR3 spells CASSYEGTGRANEQYF. CDR3 nucleotide sequence: TGTGCCAGCAGTTACGAAGGGACAGGCCGAGCCAACGAGCAGTACTTC.